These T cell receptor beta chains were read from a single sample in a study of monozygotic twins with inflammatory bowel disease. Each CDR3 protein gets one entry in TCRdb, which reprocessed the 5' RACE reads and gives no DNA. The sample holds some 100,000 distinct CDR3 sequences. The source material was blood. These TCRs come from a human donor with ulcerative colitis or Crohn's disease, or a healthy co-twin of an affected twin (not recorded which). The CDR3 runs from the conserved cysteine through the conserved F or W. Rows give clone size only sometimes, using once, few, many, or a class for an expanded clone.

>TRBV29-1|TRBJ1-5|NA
CSVGTDSNQPQHF
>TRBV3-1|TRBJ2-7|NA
CASSQDPTSFSEQYF
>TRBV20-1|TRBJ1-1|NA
CSASGGAGEAFF
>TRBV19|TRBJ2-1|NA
CASSMSGGVTSYNEQFF
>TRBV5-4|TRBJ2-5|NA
CASRDAGKETQYF
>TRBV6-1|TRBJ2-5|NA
CASTSGTSGGETQYF
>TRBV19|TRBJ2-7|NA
CASSSAGAYYEQYF
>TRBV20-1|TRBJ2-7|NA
CSALRDNDDEQYF
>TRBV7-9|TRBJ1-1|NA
CASSRVGVEAFF
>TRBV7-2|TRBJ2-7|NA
CASSHRTGVNEQYF
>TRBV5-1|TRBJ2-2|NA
CASSVGLAANTGELFF
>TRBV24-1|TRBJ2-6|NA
CATSAPLGEENSGANVLTF
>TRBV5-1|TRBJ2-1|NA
CASSLGGFDEQFF
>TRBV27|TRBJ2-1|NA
CASTLSILAESRNEQFF
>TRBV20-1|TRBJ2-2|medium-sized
CSARLAGDTGELFF
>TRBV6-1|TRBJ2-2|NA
CASHSWDNLNTGELFF
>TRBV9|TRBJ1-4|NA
CASSEGTNEKLFF
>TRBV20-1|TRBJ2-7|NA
CSARMASGSYEQYF
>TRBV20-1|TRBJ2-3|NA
CSARPRTSGARDTQYF
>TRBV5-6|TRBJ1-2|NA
CASSLVFGGNGYTF
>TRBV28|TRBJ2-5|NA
CASSPRRRAQPSQETQYF
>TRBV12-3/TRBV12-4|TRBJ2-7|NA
CASSPLRGLSRTGNREQYF
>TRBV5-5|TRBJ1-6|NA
CASSLFPEALIHNSPLHF
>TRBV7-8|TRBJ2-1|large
CASTKAGGFRDEQFF
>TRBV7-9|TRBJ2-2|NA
CASSLEAGELFF
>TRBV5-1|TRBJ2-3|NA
CASSLSQADTQCF
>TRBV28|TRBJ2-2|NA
CASSLRGYTGELFF
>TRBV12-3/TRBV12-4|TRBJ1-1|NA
CASSWQGPNTEAFF
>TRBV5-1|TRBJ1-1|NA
CASGDALNTEAFF
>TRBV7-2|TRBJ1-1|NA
CASSLSDWRGRPEAFF
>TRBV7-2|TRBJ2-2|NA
CASSPTGAGGELFF
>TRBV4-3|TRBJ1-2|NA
CASSPFVSADSLIFYGYTF
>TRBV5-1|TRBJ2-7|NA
CASSFGFSYEQYF
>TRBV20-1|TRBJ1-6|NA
CSAPGTGGSKIDSPLHF
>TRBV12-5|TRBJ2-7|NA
CASGPRQGTYEQYF
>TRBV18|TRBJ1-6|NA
CASSPTGGTDSPLHF
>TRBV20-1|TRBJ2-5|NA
CSTRATGYQETQYF
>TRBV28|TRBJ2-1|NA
CASSPLAGGSSYNEQFF
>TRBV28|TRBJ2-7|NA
CASRPDLRPYEQYF
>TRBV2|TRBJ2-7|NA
CASSARGYEQYF
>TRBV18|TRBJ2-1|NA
CASSPVDRGVNEQFF
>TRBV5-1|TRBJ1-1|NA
CASSLGRSMNTEAFF
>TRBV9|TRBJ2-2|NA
CASSQTDRPGGELFF
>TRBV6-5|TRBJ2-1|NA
CASSYLSGSSYNEQFF
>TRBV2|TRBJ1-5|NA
CASSPLLGGLNSNQPQHF
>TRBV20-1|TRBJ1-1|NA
CSAPTGGNTEAFF
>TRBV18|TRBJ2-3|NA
CASSPGQQGTQYF
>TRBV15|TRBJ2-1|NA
CATSRTGYSRSGYNEQFF
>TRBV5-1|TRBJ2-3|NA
CASSFGTNLPTDTQYF
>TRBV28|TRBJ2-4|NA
CASIGPGQVNIQYF
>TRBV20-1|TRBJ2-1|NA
CSARSATYNEQFF
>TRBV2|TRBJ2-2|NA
CASSRDTANTGELFF
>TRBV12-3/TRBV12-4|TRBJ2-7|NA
CASSLAYSTPADEQYF
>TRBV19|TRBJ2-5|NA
CASGTGNQETQYF